This T cell receptor (beta chain) was documented in a study of shared clonotypes between healthy human individuals. Notes on the study in general: Naive subsets tended to show greater estimated richness than memory subsets. Genetic and exposure-history diversity was limited by the small donor number.

CDR3 length equals 10 residues. Trimming stripped 6 bases from V and 3 bases from J, with 5 bases between. The germline V gene encodes CDR1 SQVTM and CDR2 ANQGSEA. Profiled with immunoSEQ multiplex PCR; TCRdb holds only in-frame clones, not every one. The sample carries more than 550,000 clones, 72% recorded once. This clone was seen a single time. Antigen: not known. This receptor was obtained from a woman in her 30s in good health. Sequencing was performed on memory CD4+ T cells sorted from blood. As to subset: CD45RA-negative fraction. This chain uses TRBV29-1 with TRBJ2-5; D remains unclear. The DNA of the CDR3 is TGCAGCGTGGGGAAAGAGACCCAGTACTTC. It specifies CSVGKETQYF.